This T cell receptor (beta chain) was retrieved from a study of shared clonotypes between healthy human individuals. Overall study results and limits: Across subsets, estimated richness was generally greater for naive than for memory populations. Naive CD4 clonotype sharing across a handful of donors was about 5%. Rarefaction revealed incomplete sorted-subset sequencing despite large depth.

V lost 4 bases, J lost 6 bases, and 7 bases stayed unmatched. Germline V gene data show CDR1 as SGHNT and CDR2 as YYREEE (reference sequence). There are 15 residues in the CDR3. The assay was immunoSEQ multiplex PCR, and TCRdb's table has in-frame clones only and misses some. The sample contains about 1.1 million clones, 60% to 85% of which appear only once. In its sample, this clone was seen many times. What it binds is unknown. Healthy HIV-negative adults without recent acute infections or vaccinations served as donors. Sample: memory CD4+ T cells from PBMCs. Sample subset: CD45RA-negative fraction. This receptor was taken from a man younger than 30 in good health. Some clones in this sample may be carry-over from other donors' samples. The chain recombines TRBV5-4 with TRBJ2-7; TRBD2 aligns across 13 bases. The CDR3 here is CASSPYGLAGVEQYF. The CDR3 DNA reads TGTGCCAGCAGCCCCTATGGACTAGCGGGAGTCGAGCAGTACTTC.